Each of the 21 T cell receptor beta chains below was sequenced from the same sample in a study of T cells in Graves' hyperthyroidism and ophthalmopathy. There were TCR beta CDR3 regions amplified from RNA transcripts. Researchers ran a first-round RT-PCR on the TCR CDR3 using the HTBI primer set. TCRdb reprocessed the multiplex PCR reads via MiXCR and lists one record per CDR3 protein. The sample lists more than 550,000 distinct CDR3 sequences, around a sixth occurring once. Sequencing was done on a sample of blood. The receptor source for this set is a woman aged 45 to 65 with Graves' hyperthyroidism that later progressed to Graves' ophthalmopathy.

Concerning this clonotype: One end of the junction fails to match germline, which may point to a read error. This chain joins TRBV6-1 and TRBJ2-7; TRBD1 aligns across 7 bases. The CDR3 runs to 11 residues. Per the germline V gene, CDR1 is MNHNS and CDR2 is SASEGT. DNA for the CDR3: TGTGCCAGCAGTGCTCGACAGGGACAAGCCTTC. It is translated as CASSARQGQAF.

This clonotype occurred many times. CDR3 DNA: TGTGCCAGCAGTTACGCCAGGGCCTCCTACGAGCAGTACTTC. Its protein is CASSYARASYEQYF. The rearrangement uses TRBV6-5 and TRBJ2-7; possible D gene TRBD1, 5 bases. CDR1 is MNHEY, CDR2 SVGAGI, per germline. Trimming took off 2 bases at V and 0 bases at J, with 8 bases between the two ends. The CDR3 has 14 amino acids.

The V call is TRBV29-1, the J call TRBJ1-2; D unclear. Trimming stripped 8 bases from V and 4 bases from J, with 14 bases between. This CDR3 has 12 residues. The germline gives CDR1 SQVTM, CDR2 ANQGSEA. The DNA of the CDR3 is TGCAGCACCGAAGGAAGAAGCTATGGCTACACCTTC. Its protein product is CSTEGRSYGYTF.

The chain is built from TRBV12-5 and TRBJ2-1, with D maybe TRBD1 (6 bases). Germline V gene data show CDR1 as LGHNT and CDR2 as FRNRAP. The CDR3 sequence is 17 residues long. V dropped 6 bases and J dropped 0 bases, with 18 bases sitting between them. The CDR3 spells CASGILDSSSSYNEQFF. In nucleotides, the CDR3 is TGTGCTAGTGGCATCCTGGACAGTTCAAGCTCCTACAATGAGCAGTTCTTC.

The chain recombines TRBV12-3 or TRBV12-4 with TRBJ1-5; D gene ambiguous. V was clipped by 9 bases and J by 7 bases, with 22 bases between them. The CDR3 spans 15 residues. CDR3 loop: CARGMKRKVRQPQHF. DNA for the CDR3: TGTGCCAGAGGAATGAAGAGGAAGGTAAGACAGCCCCAGCATTTT.

The chain has TRBV4-1 and TRBJ2-3, with 8 nucleotides matching TRBD2. Losses at the gene ends were 0 bases for V and 4 bases for J; bases not matched to a gene: 12. Germline V gene sequence: CDR1 MGHRA, CDR2 YSYEKL. CDR3 size: 18 residues. CDR3 DNA: TGCGCCAGCAGCCAAGATTCTGGCGGGGGGTATGTGGCAGATACGCAGTATTTT. Its translation: CASSQDSGGGYVADTQYF.

This clonotype showed up many times. V usage is TRBV7-6 and J usage is TRBJ2-7; TRBD2 might be the D (5 bases). CDR3 length: 13 residues. V gave up 5 bases and J gave up 0 bases, with 8 bases separating them. Germline values: CDR1 SGHVS, CDR2 FNYEAQ. The CDR3 coding sequence is TGTGCCAGCAGCCCGGCGGGCTCCTACGAGCAGTACTTC. It codes for CASSPAGSYEQYF.

The chain couples TRBV14 to TRBJ1-4; D call uncertain. CDR1 and CDR2 (germline): SGHDN, FVKESK. Trimming left V 3 bases short and J 0 bases short, with 5 bases between. The CDR3 extends over 14 amino acids. The CDR3 is CASSHATTNEKLFF. CDR3 nucleotide sequence: TGTGCCAGCAGCCATGCCACAACTAATGAAAAACTGTTTTTT.

The V call is TRBV6-1, the J call TRBJ1-1; 7 bases fit TRBD1. The CDR3 is 15 amino acids. Germline V gives CDR1 MNHNS, CDR2 SASEGT. V shed 3 bases and J 2 bases; nucleotides not matched to a gene: 6. CDR3 region: CASSDPGTANTEAFF. The CDR3 DNA reads TGTGCCAGCAGTGACCCAGGGACAGCTAACACTGAAGCTTTCTTT.

This clonotype was found a few times. The V call is TRBV20-1, the J call TRBJ2-1, with 9 bases fitting TRBD1. This CDR3 has 16 amino acids. CDR1 is DFQATT, CDR2 SNEGSKA, per germline (reference sequence). With 3 bases clipped from V and 2 bases from J, the junction kept 8 bases outside the gene matches. The CDR3 DNA is TGCAGTGCTAGCACCATGACAGGGGGGACCTACAATGAGCAGTTCTTC. This translates into CSASTMTGGTYNEQFF.

This clonotype was seen repeatedly, ten times or more. The gene calls are TRBV28 and TRBJ2-3, with D possibly being TRBD1 (6 bases). The V end was cut by 2 bases, the J end by 2 bases, with 8 bases between. The CDR3 length is 14 residues. Germline V gene data show CDR1 as MDHEN and CDR2 as SYDVKM. CDR3 nucleotides: TGTGCCAGCAGTTTAAGGGGGAACACAGATACGCAGTATTTT. This sequence encodes CASSLRGNTDTQYF.

The rearrangement links TRBV4-2 to TRBJ2-7; a weak D match, TRBD1 (5 bases). The V gene lost 0 bases and the J gene lost 1 base, with 13 bases spanning the gap. The germline V gene encodes CDR1 LGHNA and CDR2 YNFKEQ. The CDR3 length is 16 residues. The CDR3 loop reads CASSQDGQGMSYEQYF. CDR3 bases: TGTGCCAGCAGCCAAGATGGCCAGGGAATGTCCTACGAGCAGTACTTC.

This clonotype was detected once. The CDR3 DNA is TGCGCCAGCAGCCCCGAGACTAGCGGGGGGGCGGAGACCCAGTACTTC. This codes for CASSPETSGGAETQYF. V and J are TRBV4-1 and TRBJ2-5; 14 bases map to TRBD2. V gave up 4 bases and J gave up 5 bases; unmatched junction bases: 6. The CDR3 spans 16 residues. Germline V lookup: CDR1 MGHRA, CDR2 YSYEKL.

The chain combines TRBV20-1 with TRBJ1-6, with TRBD1 identical over 12 bases. The CDR3 runs to 14 residues. Germline CDR1 is DFQATT and CDR2 is SNEGSKA (reference sequence). The trim removed 2 bases at V and 8 bases at J, leaving 1 base unmatched. CDR3: CSARRDRGHSPLHF. DNA of the CDR3: TGCAGTGCTAGACGGGACAGGGGGCATTCACCCCTCCACTTT.

V is TRBV5-1 and J is TRBJ2-3; 10 bases map to TRBD2. Germline lookup yields CDR1 SGHRS and CDR2 YFSETQ. V shed 4 bases, J shed 3 bases, and the junction held 8 bases outside the gene matches. CDR3 length: 16 amino acids. The CDR3 nucleotides are TGCGCCAGCAGCCTAGAGGGACTAGCGAGGACAGATACGCAGTATTTT. It is translated as CASSLEGLARTDTQYF.

In this sample, this clonotype turned up many times. The rearrangement uses TRBV6-1 and TRBJ1-1; D is possibly TRBD1 (6 bases). This CDR3 contains 15 residues. The V end was cut by 2 bases, the J end by 4 bases, with 14 bases between. CDR1 is MNHNS and CDR2 is SASEGT in the germline V gene. CDR3 DNA sequence: TGTGCCAGCAGTGAACTTACACAGGGAGGCACTGAAGCTTTCTTT. Translation: CASSELTQGGTEAFF.

This clonotype occurred a few times. The rearrangement joins TRBV11-1 to TRBJ2-6; TRBD1 matches 8 bases. The CDR3 consists of 19 residues. The ends lost 3 bases at V and 0 bases at J; junction bases unmatched: 10. Germline V gene sequence: CDR1 SGHAT, CDR2 FQDESV (reference sequence). The CDR3 DNA is TGTGCCAGCAGCTTCGACAGGGGCCGAAAGCCCTCTGGGGCCAACGTCCTGACTTTC. Translated: CASSFDRGRKPSGANVLTF.

This clonotype was seen only a few times. The chain employs TRBV19 and TRBJ2-1; 10 bases map to TRBD2. The ends lost 5 bases at V and 0 bases at J; junction bases unmatched: 7. CDR1 LNHDA and CDR2 SQIVND come from the germline V gene (reference sequence). The CDR3 loop spans 17 amino acids. CDR3 sequence: CASSATSGASSYNEQFF. The CDR3 DNA reads as TGTGCCAGTAGTGCCACTAGCGGGGCGAGCTCCTACAATGAGCAGTTCTTC.

This clonotype was counted a few times. The chain recombines TRBV6-1 with TRBJ1-4; D might be TRBD1 (6 bases). CDR1 is MNHNS, CDR2 SASEGT, per germline. Trimming took 6 bases from V and 8 from J, leaving 16 bases between them. The CDR3 totals 14 residues. The CDR3: CASSGTGLGEKLFF. DNA for the CDR3: TGTGCCAGCAGCGGAACAGGGTTGGGCGAAAAACTGTTTTTT.

This clonotype appeared a few times. The rearrangement joins TRBV7-9 to TRBJ1-2; tentatively, D is TRBD1 (5 bases). This CDR3 is 13 amino acids long. V was shortened by 4 bases and J by 6 bases, with 12 bases between the two germline ends. The V gene's germline CDR1 is SEHNR and CDR2 FQNEAQ (reference sequence). The CDR3 nucleotides read TGTGCCAGCAGCTCTGAGGGGAAGGATGGCTACACCTTC. Its protein product is CASSSEGKDGYTF.

This clonotype has ten or more counts. CDR3 sequence: CASSRNSGTNEKLFF. DNA of the CDR3: TGTGCCAGCAGCCGCAACAGTGGCACTAATGAAAAACTGTTTTTT. This sequence joins TRBV3-1 and TRBJ1-4, with unresolved D. Germline assignment: CDR1 LGHDT and CDR2 YNNKEL (reference sequence). Between the trimmed V and J ends, which lost 4 bases and 2 bases, there was a span of 11 bases. The CDR3 runs 15 residues.